The TCR beta chain described here comes from a study of response to subunit inactivated influenza vaccine. MiXCR, applied by TCRdb to the RT-PCR reads, yields one record per CDR3 protein. The data show roughly 500,000 distinct CDR3 sequences, around 21% seen once. This clonotype occurred a few times. The CDR3 runs to 15 residues. With 5 bases clipped from V and 0 bases from J, the junction kept 2 bases outside the gene matches. CDR1 is SGHAT, CDR2 FQNNGV, per germline. These same records also appear under a second study, on T cells expressing NK-cell markers. That work contributes: In generating TCR beta cDNA, 5'RACE template switching with UMIs was used.

Here the sequenced sample was CD4+ T cells sorted from PBMCs, taken 11 to 12 days after vaccination. V usage is TRBV11-2 and J usage is TRBJ2-7; TRBD2 matches at 12 bases. The sequence was obtained from a man between 50 and 59 years old who received an inactivated influenza vaccine. The CDR3, as DNA: TGTGCCAGCAGCCCACTAGCGGGGGGCTCCTACGAGCAGTACTTC. It is translated as CASSPLAGGSYEQYF.